This T cell receptor beta chain appears in the sequencing data of a study of a mutant IDH1 vaccine in newly diagnosed glioma. In regard to this clone: As yet, its antigen is unknown.

Generated by immunoSEQ multiplex PCR, the TCRdb table keeps only in-frame clones and is missing some. The repertoire holds approximately 44,000 clones, with approximately 90% as singletons. The time point: week 23, last vaccination. Each dose delivered 300 ug of mutant IDH1 20-mer peptide subcutaneously with imiquimod. Germline V gene data show CDR1 as MNHNS and CDR2 as SASEGT. This CDR3 has 16 residues. V lost 1 base and J 2 bases, leaving 15 bases between the germline ends. The receptor comes from a man aged 45-60 years with glioma. The sample was PBMCs, taken from a glioma patient whose treatment included an IDH1 peptide vaccine. This sequence joins TRBV6-1 and TRBJ2-7; possibly TRBD1 or TRBD2 for D (5 bases each). The CDR3 sequence: CASSEVRDGFAYEQYF. The DNA of the CDR3 is TGTGCCAGCAGTGAAGTTCGGGACGGCTTTGCCTACGAGCAGTACTTC.